This T cell receptor (beta chain) was captured in a study of Ad26.COV2.S vaccination and SARS-CoV-2 variants. Study at large: Ad26.COV2.S shots went into the muscle once or twice, 56 days apart.

V was clipped by 0 bases and J by 5 bases, with 5 bases between them. The CDR3 contains 12 residues. The germline CDR1 and CDR2 sequences are LGHNA and YSLEER. The treatment was: roughly 19 received Ad26.COV2.S at low or high dose, single or two shots; 5 received placebo; per-sample allocation not given. Sampling occurred on day 63 after the first vaccine or placebo injection. TCRdb's copy holds only in-frame clones and misses some; the assay was immunoSEQ multiplex PCR. The repertoire consists of around 450,000 clones, with nearly 90% occurring once and the leading ten covering just over 2.5%. Study-wide points: Spike-specific TCR breadth was greater after Ad26.COV2.S than placebo.

Worth noting for this clone: What it binds is unknown.

The material sequenced was peripheral blood, taken in a trial of Ad26.COV2.S vaccine versus placebo. The chain employs TRBV4-3 and TRBJ2-7; D not certain. The sequence derives from a person between 18 and 59 years old who received the Ad26.COV2.S COVID-19 vaccine or a placebo. In DNA, the CDR3 is TGCGCCAGCAGCCAAGAGCCCCACGAGCAGTACTTC. Its translation: CASSQEPHEQYF.